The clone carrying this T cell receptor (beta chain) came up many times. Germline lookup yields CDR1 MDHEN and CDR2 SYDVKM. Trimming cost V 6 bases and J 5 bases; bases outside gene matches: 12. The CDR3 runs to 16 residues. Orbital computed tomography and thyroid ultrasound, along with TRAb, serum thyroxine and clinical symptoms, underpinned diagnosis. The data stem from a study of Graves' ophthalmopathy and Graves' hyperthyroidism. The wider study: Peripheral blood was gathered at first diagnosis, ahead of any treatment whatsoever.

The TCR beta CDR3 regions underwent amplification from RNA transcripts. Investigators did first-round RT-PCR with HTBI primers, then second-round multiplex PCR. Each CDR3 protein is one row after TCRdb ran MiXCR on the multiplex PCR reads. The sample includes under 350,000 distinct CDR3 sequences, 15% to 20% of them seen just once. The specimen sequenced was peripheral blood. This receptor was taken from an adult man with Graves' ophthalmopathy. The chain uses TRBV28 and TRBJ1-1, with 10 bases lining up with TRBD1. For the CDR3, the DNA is TGTGCCAGCAGGATTGGGACAGGGGAGGTGAGGACTGAAGCTTTCTTT. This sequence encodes CASRIGTGEVRTEAFF.